These 18 T cell receptor beta chains were all obtained from the same sample, sequenced in a study of regulatory T cells in long-lasting Graves disease. Sample time point: newly diagnosed GD, antithyroid drugs for less than 3 months. PBMC RNA served as the TCR library source. Building of the TCR beta libraries involved iRepertoire HTBI primers and Arm-PCR of CDR3 regions. TCRdb used MiXCR to reprocess the multiplex PCR reads, holding one entry per CDR3 protein. The sample carries about 530,000 distinct CDR3 sequences, roughly 15% recorded once. This sample was shared with a second study, whose subject was T cells in Graves' hyperthyroidism and ophthalmopathy.

The source was peripheral blood mononuclear cells (PBMCs), collected at new diagnosis, from a patient treated with antithyroid drugs. The receptors come from a woman in her forties or fifties with Graves disease.

The rearrangement links TRBV5-1 to TRBJ2-4; 11 bases are a match to TRBD1. The CDR3 has 17 residues. V gave up 4 bases and J gave up 7 bases; unmatched junction bases: 13. Per germline, CDR1 SGHRS and CDR2 YFSETQ. CDR3 bases: TGCGCCAGCAGCGGGGGACAGGGGGACTTATTTTCGAACATTCAGTACTTC. The encoded protein is CASSGGQGDLFSNIQYF.

The rearrangement uses TRBV9 and TRBJ1-2, with D perhaps TRBD1 (6 bases). The germline gives CDR1 SGDLS, CDR2 YYNGEE. Trimming pared 1 base from V and 1 base from J, leaving 11 bases between. The CDR3 contains 15 residues. CDR3 in amino acids: CASSVNTGLNYGYTF. The CDR3 coding sequence is TGTGCCAGCAGCGTAAATACAGGGCTTAACTATGGCTACACCTTC.

This clonotype was recorded at least ten times. The CDR3 region is CASSRTANTEAFF. The CDR3 DNA is TGTGCCAGCAGCCGGACGGCGAACACTGAAGCTTTCTTT. The chain recombines TRBV7-9 with TRBJ1-1, with D unresolved. Looked up from germline, CDR1 is SEHNR and CDR2 is FQNEAQ (reference sequence). This CDR3 is 13 amino acids long. With 5 bases removed from V and 1 base from J, the gap between germline ends came to 8 bases.

A word on this clonotype: The conserved phenylalanine or tryptophan normally closing the CDR3 is absent here, so this likely arose from a read error. This chain joins TRBV12-5 and TRBJ1-1, with no clear D. CDR3 size: 12 residues. The germline V gene has CDR1 LGHNT and CDR2 FRNRAP. Between the trimmed V and J ends, which lost 6 bases and 6 bases, there was a span of 11 bases. CDR3 nucleotide sequence: TGTGCTAGTGGCCCCGAGAGGTCTGAAGCTTTCCTT. As protein: CASGPERSEAFL.

This chain connects TRBV19 to TRBJ1-6, with TRBD1 identical over 9 bases. The CDR3 contains 15 residues. CDR1 is LNHDA and CDR2 is SQIVND in the germline V gene (reference sequence). After removal of 5 bases from V and 8 bases from J, the junction contained 7 bases not matched to a gene. The CDR3 bases are TGTGCCAGTAGTCCCCGGACAGGGGTTGATTCACCCCTCCACTTT. It is translated as CASSPRTGVDSPLHF.

Many counts were recorded for this clonotype. V gene TRBV13 combines with J gene TRBJ2-3; D is perhaps TRBD2 (7 bases). CDR1 and CDR2 (germline): PRHDT, FYEKMQ (reference sequence). V dropped 0 bases and J dropped 2 bases, with 12 bases sitting between them. The CDR3 totals 16 residues. CDR3 amino acids: CASSLGRGGDTDTQYF. The DNA of the CDR3 is TGTGCCAGCAGCTTAGGCCGAGGGGGGGACACAGATACGCAGTATTTT.

This clonotype was detected many times. The J gene is TRBJ1-5, the V gene TRBV7-2; TRBD1 matches 11 bases. Looked up from germline, CDR1 is SGHTA and CDR2 is FQGNSA. The CDR3 loop spans 15 amino acids. Trimming removed 5 bases from V and 5 bases from J; junction bases left unmatched: 5. This chain's CDR3 is CASSLGQGVDQPQHF. In DNA, the CDR3 is TGTGCCAGCAGCCTGGGACAGGGGGTTGATCAGCCCCAGCATTTT.

This clonotype was recorded at least ten times. For the CDR3, the DNA is TGTGCCAGCAGTTTGGGGGTACTTCAGCCCCAGCATTTT. Translation: CASSLGVLQPQHF. The genes are TRBV12-3 or TRBV12-4 and TRBJ1-5; D may be TRBD1 (5 bases). The V end was cut by 3 bases, the J end by 6 bases, with 9 bases between. CDR3 length: 13 residues.

The CDR3 sequence is CAVRQGGYNSPLHF. CDR3 nucleotides: TGTGCCGTCCGACAGGGTGGTTATAATTCACCCCTCCACTTT. This chain uses TRBV28 with TRBJ1-6; TRBD1 matches 7 bases. With 11 bases clipped from V and 4 bases from J, the junction kept 8 bases outside the gene matches. Germline values: CDR1 MDHEN, CDR2 SYDVKM. This CDR3 has 14 residues.

The gene calls are TRBV12-5 and TRBJ2-7; 7 nucleotides align to TRBD2. This CDR3 spans 16 amino acids. J gave up 3 bases and V 0 bases, and 8 bases lay outside the gene matches. Germline lookup yields CDR1 LGHNT and CDR2 FRNRAP. In DNA form, the CDR3 reads TGTGCTAGTGGTTTGGTTTTGCGGGGGTCCATCTACGAGCAGTACTTC. Protein: CASGLVLRGSIYEQYF.

On this clonotype itself: This sequence may be a read error, since a much larger clone differs from it by one base. The chain links TRBV5-5 to TRBJ1-1; 8 bases fit TRBD1. Unmatched junction bases numbered 10, after V lost 9 bases and J lost 0 bases. The CDR3 has 15 residues. CDR1 and CDR2 (germline): SGHKS, YYEKEE (reference sequence). In DNA form, the CDR3 reads TGTGCCAACAGTCCTCAGGGGGCGATGAACACTGAAGCTTTCTTT. Protein sequence: CANSPQGAMNTEAFF.

This clonotype turned up a few times. The rearrangement links TRBV6-1 to TRBJ2-6; D gene ambiguous. The germline CDR1 and CDR2 sequences are MNHNS and SASEGT. CDR3 length: 16 residues. V was shortened by 5 bases and J by 0 bases, with 11 bases between the two germline ends. Here the CDR3 reads CASSKFGYSGANVLTF. For the CDR3, the DNA is TGTGCCAGCAGTAAGTTCGGGTACTCTGGGGCCAACGTCCTGACTTTC.

The rearrangement links TRBV24-1 to TRBJ2-7; no clear D. Trimming stripped 1 base from V and 0 bases from J, with 12 bases between. Germline loops: CDR1 KGHDR, CDR2 SFDVKD. The CDR3 covers 16 residues. Written as DNA, the CDR3 is TGTGCCACCAGTGATTTTCGTGATCTTAGCTCCTACGAGCAGTACTTC. Amino acids: CATSDFRDLSSYEQYF.

The sample holds a few counts of this clonotype. The chain is built from TRBV20-1 and TRBJ1-1; D possibly corresponds to TRBD1 (6 bases). CDR3 length equals 14 residues. V was trimmed by 6 bases and J by 2 bases, leaving 16 bases between them. From germline, CDR1 is DFQATT and CDR2 SNEGSKA (reference sequence). Here the CDR3 DNA reads TGCAGTGCCACCGGGGGGGGCGTTAACACTGAAGCTTTCTTT. This codes for CSATGGGVNTEAFF.

This clonotype appeared many times. The chain joins TRBV5-1 to TRBJ2-1; D perhaps matches TRBD1 (6 bases). The ends were cut back, 0 bases at V and 3 bases at J, with 7 bases in the middle. CDR1 and CDR2 (germline): SGHRS, YFSETQ. The length of the CDR3 is 14 residues. The CDR3: CASSLGGHYNEQFF. DNA for the CDR3: TGCGCCAGCAGCTTGGGGGGACACTACAATGAGCAGTTCTTC.

This chain links TRBV7-2 with TRBJ1-4; unclear D gene. This CDR3 is 17 amino acids long. Germline CDR1 and CDR2: SGHTA and FQGNSA. V was trimmed by 1 base and J by 8 bases, leaving 20 bases between them. The CDR3 reads CASSLEGSRFVGEKLFF. The CDR3 nucleotides are TGTGCCAGCAGCTTAGAGGGCTCTAGGTTTGTGGGGGAAAAACTGTTTTTT.

This chain uses TRBV7-9 with TRBJ1-3; D possibly corresponds to TRBD1 (5 bases). The CDR3 length is 15 residues. Trimming pared 4 bases from V and 0 bases from J, leaving 10 bases between. Germline CDR1 and CDR2: SEHNR and FQNEAQ (reference sequence). This chain's CDR3 is CASSSEGYSGNTIYF. For the CDR3, the DNA is TGTGCCAGCAGCTCAGAGGGGTACTCTGGAAACACCATATATTTT.

This chain links TRBV6-1 with TRBJ2-7; maybe TRBD1 (6 bases). CDR1 is MNHNS and CDR2 is SASEGT in the germline V gene. The CDR3 extends over 14 amino acids. Trimming removed 5 bases at V and 3 bases at J, with 14 bases between. CDR3 residues: CASSLKDRYYEQYF. CDR3 DNA: TGTGCCAGCAGTCTTAAGGACAGATACTACGAGCAGTACTTC.